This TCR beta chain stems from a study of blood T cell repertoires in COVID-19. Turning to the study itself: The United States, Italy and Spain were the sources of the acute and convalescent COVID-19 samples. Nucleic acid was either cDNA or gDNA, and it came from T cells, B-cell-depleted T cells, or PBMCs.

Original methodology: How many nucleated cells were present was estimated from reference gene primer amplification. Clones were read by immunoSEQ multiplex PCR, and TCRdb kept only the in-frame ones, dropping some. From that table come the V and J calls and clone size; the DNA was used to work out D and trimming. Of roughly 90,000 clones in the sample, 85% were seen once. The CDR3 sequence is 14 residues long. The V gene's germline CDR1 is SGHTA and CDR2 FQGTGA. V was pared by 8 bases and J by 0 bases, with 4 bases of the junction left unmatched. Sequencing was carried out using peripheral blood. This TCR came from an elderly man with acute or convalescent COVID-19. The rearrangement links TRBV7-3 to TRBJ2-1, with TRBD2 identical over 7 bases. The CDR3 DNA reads TGTGCCAGCCGCCCGGGGGGCTCCTACAATGAGCAGTTCTTC. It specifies CASRPGGSYNEQFF.